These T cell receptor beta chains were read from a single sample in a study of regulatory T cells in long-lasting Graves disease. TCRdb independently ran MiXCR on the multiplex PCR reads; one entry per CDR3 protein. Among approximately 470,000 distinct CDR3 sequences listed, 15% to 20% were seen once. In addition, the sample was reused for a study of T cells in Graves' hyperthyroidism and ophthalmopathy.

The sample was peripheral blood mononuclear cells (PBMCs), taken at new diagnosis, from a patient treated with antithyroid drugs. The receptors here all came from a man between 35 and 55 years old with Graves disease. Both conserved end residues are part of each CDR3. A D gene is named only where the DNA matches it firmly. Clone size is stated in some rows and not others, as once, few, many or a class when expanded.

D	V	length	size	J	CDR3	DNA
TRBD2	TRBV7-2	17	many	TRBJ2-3	CASSPGTSGRAIDTQYF	TGTGCCAGCAGCCCCGGGACTAGCGGGAGGGCCATAGATACGCAGTATTTT
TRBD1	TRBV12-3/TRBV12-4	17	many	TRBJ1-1	CASSSTMGQGGSTEAFF	TGTGCCAGCAGTTCGACAATGGGACAGGGGGGTTCCACTGAAGCTTTCTTT
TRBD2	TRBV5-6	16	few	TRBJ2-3	CASSTPGLAGSDTQYF	TGTGCCAGCAGCACGCCGGGACTAGCGGGGTCAGATACGCAGTATTTT
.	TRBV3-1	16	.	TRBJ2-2	CASSQRKSGNTGELFF	TGTGCCAGCAGCCAACGGAAATCTGGGAACACCGGGGAGCTGTTTTTT
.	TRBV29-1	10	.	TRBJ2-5	CSVEFETQYF	TGCAGCGTGGAGTTTGAGACCCAGTACTTC
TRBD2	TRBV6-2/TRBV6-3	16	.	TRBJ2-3	CASRAASGRARDTQYF	TGTGCCAGCAGAGCGGCTAGCGGGAGGGCCAGGGATACGCAGTATTTT
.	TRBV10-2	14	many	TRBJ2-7	CASSESFRSYEQYF	TGCGCCAGCAGTGAGTCTTTCCGCTCCTACGAGCAGTACTTC
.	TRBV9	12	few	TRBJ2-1	CASSDLANEQFF	TGTGCCAGCAGCGATTTAGCCAATGAGCAGTTCTTC
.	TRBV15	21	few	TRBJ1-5	CATSIRDWAGTTGYSNQPQHF	TGTGCCACCAGCATCAGAGATTGGGCGGGGACGACAGGTTATAGCAATCAGCCCCAGCATTTT
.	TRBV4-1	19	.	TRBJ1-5	CASSQDPATGTYSNQPQHF	TGCGCCAGCAGCCAAGATCCGGCAACTGGCACCTATAGCAATCAGCCCCAGCATTTT
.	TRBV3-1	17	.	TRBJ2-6	CASSQFPAASGANVLTF	TGTGCCAGCAGCCAATTTCCGGCCGCCTCTGGGGCCAACGTCCTGACTTTC
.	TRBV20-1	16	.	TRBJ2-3	CSASSNLDGSTDTQYF	TGCAGTGCTAGCAGTAACTTGGACGGTAGCACAGATACGCAGTATTTT
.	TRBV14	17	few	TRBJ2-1	CASSRYRGTLSYNEQFF	TGTGCCAGCAGCCGGTATCGCGGGACCCTCTCCTACAATGAGCAGTTCTTC
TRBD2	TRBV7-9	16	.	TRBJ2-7	CASSQAVERESYEQYF	TGTGCCAGCAGCCAAGCGGTAGAGCGGGAGTCCTACGAGCAGTACTTC
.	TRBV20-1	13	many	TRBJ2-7	CSARLGSRGEQYF	TGCAGTGCTAGATTGGGCTCCAGGGGCGAGCAGTACTTC
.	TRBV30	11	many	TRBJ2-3	CAWSSADTQYF	TGTGCCTGGAGTTCCGCAGATACGCAGTATTTT
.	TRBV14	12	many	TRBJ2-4	CASSQSMGTPHF	TGTGCCAGCAGCCAAAGTATGGGGACCCCGCACTTC
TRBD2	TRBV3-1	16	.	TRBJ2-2	CASSQRLAGEGGELFF	TGTGCCAGCAGTCAACGACTAGCGGGGGAAGGGGGGGAGCTGTTTTTT
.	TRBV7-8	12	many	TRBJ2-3	CASREGSDTQYF	TGTGCCAGCAGAGAGGGGTCAGATACGCAGTATTTT
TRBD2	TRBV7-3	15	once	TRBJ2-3	CASSPRGERGDTQYF	TGTGCCAGCAGCCCCCGGGGGGAGAGAGGAGATACGCAGTATTTT
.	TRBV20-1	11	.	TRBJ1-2	CSATVARGYTF	TGCAGTGCTACAGTGGCCCGGGGCTACACCTTC
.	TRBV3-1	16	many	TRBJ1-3	CASSQDRTGSGNTIYF	TGTGCCAGCAGCCAAGATCGGACGGGTTCGGGAAACACCATATATTTT
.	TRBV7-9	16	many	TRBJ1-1	CASSLDSGLTGTEAFF	TGTGCCAGCAGTTTGGATTCCGGGCTAACGGGCACTGAAGCTTTCTTT
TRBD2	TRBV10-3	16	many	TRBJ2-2	CAISVLAGGPGGELFF	TGTGCCATCAGTGTACTAGCGGGAGGGCCCGGCGGGGAGCTGTTTTTT
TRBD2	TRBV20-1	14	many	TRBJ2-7	CSARSLAGPYEQYF	TGCAGTGCTAGAAGTCTAGCGGGACCTTACGAGCAGTACTTC
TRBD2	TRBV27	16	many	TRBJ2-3	CASSLSLSGGTDTQYF	TGTGCCAGCAGTTTATCGCTAAGCGGGGGTACAGATACGCAGTATTTT
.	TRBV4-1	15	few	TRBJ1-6	CASSQDDLWRSPLHF	TGCGCCAGCAGCCAAGATGATCTTTGGCGTTCACCCCTCCACTTT
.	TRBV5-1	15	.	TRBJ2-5	CASKPKGDPGETQYF	TGCGCCAGCAAACCTAAAGGGGATCCCGGTGAGACCCAGTACTTC
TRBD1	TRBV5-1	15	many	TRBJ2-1	CASSFTGVLGNEQFF	TGCGCCAGCAGCTTCACAGGGGTTTTGGGGAATGAGCAGTTCTTC
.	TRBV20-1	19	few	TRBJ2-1	CSATWDRGEFWTSVYEQFF	TGCAGTGCTACCTGGGACAGGGGAGAGTTCTGGACTAGCGTTTATGAGCAGTTCTTC
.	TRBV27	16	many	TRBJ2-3	CASSPHGREDTDTQYF	TGTGCCAGCAGTCCCCATGGCAGGGAGGACACAGATACGCAGTATTTT
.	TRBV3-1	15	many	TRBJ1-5	CASSLDLGVGQPQHF	TGTGCCAGCAGCCTCGACCTGGGGGTTGGTCAGCCCCAGCATTTT
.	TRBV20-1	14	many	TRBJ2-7	CSASRAGENYEQYF	TGCAGTGCTAGTCGCGCAGGGGAAAACTACGAGCAGTACTTC
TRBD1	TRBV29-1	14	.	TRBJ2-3	CSVGDRVSTDTQYF	TGCAGCGTCGGGGACAGGGTTAGCACAGATACGCAGTATTTT
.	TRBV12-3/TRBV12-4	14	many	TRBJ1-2	CASSLYGGGQGYTF	TGTGCCAGCAGTCTCTACGGGGGGGGCCAAGGCTACACCTTC
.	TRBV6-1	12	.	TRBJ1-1	CASSRSNTEAFF	TGTGCCAGTTCCAGGTCGAACACTGAAGCTTTCTTT
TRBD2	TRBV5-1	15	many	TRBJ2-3	CASSSAGFPTDTQYF	TGCGCCAGCAGCTCAGCGGGATTCCCCACAGATACGCAGTATTTT
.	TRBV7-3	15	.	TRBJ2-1	CASSQDRNSPNEQFF	TGTGCCAGCAGCCAAGATAGGAACAGCCCCAATGAGCAGTTCTTC
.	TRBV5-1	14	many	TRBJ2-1	CASSLGGDYNEQFF	TGTGCCAGCAGCTTAGGGGGTGATTACAATGAGCAGTTCTTC
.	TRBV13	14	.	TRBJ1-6	CASSEEGFYSPLHF	TGTGCCAGCAGCGAGGAGGGGTTTTATTCACCCCTCCACTTT
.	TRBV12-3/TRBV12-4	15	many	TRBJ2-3	CASTARGESTDTQYF	TGTGCCAGCACCGCCCGCGGGGAGAGCACAGATACGCAGTATTTT
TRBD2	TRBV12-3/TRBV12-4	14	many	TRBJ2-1	CASSLAVSYNEQFF	TGTGCCAGCAGTCTAGCGGTCTCCTACAATGAGCAGTTCTTC
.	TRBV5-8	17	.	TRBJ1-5	CASSSYYGRVLNQPQHF	TGTGCCAGCAGCTCCTACTACGGAAGGGTTCTCAATCAGCCCCAGCATTTT
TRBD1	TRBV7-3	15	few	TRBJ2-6	CASSEDRGGANVLTF	TGTGCCAGCAGCGAGGACAGGGGTGGGGCCAACGTCCTGACTTTC
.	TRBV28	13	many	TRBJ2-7	CASSFPLAYEQYF	TGTGCCAGCAGTTTTCCCCTAGCTTACGAGCAGTACTTC
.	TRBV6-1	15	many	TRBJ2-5	CASSLGVKVEETQYF	TGTGCCAGCAGTCTAGGGGTAAAGGTCGAAGAGACCCAGTACTTC
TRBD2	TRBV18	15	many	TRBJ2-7	CASSPSRLAVYEQYF	TGTGCCAGCTCACCAAGTCGACTAGCGGTATACGAGCAGTACTTC
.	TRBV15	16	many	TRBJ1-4	CATSRDQVLRNEKLFF	TGTGCCACCAGCAGAGATCAAGTACTGAGAAATGAAAAACTGTTTTTT
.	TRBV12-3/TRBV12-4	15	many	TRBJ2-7	CASSPLNRDSYEQYF	TGTGCCAGCAGTCCCTTAAACCGGGACTCCTACGAGCAGTACTTC
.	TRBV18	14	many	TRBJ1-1	CASSAVLGDTEAFF	TGTGCCAGCTCAGCGGTACTGGGGGACACTGAAGCTTTCTTT
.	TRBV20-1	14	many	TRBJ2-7	CSAVTREGGREQYF	TGCAGTGCCGTTACGAGGGAGGGGGGTCGCGAGCAGTACTTC
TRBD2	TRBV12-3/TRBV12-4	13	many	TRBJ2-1	CASSLTSRGEQFF	TGTGCCAGCAGTCTGACTAGCCGGGGAGAGCAGTTCTTC
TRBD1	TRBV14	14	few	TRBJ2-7	CASGGLQGVYEQYF	TGTGCCAGCGGGGGTTTACAGGGGGTATACGAGCAGTACTTC
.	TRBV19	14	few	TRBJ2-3	CASKGTPNGDTQYF	TGTGCCAGTAAGGGTACGCCAAATGGGGATACGCAGTATTTT
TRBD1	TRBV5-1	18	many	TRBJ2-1	CASSLDPLGQSSYNEQFF	TGCGCCAGCAGCTTGGACCCACTGGGACAGAGCTCCTACAATGAGCAGTTCTTC
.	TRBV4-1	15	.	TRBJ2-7	CASSQVADHSYEQYF	TGCGCCAGCAGCCAAGTCGCCGACCACTCCTACGAGCAGTACTTC
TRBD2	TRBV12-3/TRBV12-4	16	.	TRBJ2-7	CASSLMAGEGSYEQYF	TGTGCCAGCAGTTTAATGGCGGGAGAGGGCTCCTACGAGCAGTACTTC
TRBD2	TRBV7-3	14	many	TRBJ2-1	CASSPSGLGIEQFF	TGTGCCAGCAGCCCATCGGGACTAGGGATTGAGCAGTTCTTC
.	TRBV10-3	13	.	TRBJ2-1	CAISVGTSNEQFF	TGTGCCATCAGTGTTGGGACGAGCAATGAGCAGTTCTTC
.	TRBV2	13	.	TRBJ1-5	CASRWTENQPQHF	TGTGCCAGCAGGTGGACGGAAAATCAGCCCCAGCATTTT